This T cell receptor (beta chain) originates from a study of T cell responses to AZD1222 COVID-19 vaccine (dated by TCRdb to about 2021). About the study as a whole: Because spike-specific TCR depth and breadth did not differ between the two schedules, AZD1222 recipients who got a second dose at roughly 4 weeks were pooled with those who got a second dose at roughly 12 weeks. Trial participants were enrolled into age subgroups of 18-55, 56-69 and 70-plus years, which contained roughly 150, 30 and 60 TCR-sequenced participants, respectively. TCR sequencing covered fewer than 250 trial participants: 200 to 220 given two doses of AZD1222 and 26 given two doses of MenACWY control vaccine. Overall results and qualifications from the work: A significant rise in spike-specific TCR breadth and depth was observed after two AZD1222 doses relative to day 0 and relative to MenACWY recipients. Participants were mostly white British, with more females than males. The authors suggested clonal diversity may have been underestimated. CD4 TCRs associated with the vaccine covered the entire spike protein, and the dominant responses were in regions 160-218 and 743-854. In the small 56-69-year group, the increase in depth fell short of significance, most likely because of low power. Reportedly, close to half of the unique spike-specific TCRs recognized epitopes lying outside the regions that are mutated in the B.1.351 and B.1.1.7 variants. Because no samples from the day 14 peak response were available, repertoires could be characterized only after the peak T cell response. Only five or six AZD1222 recipients were SARS-CoV-2 seropositive at baseline, limiting conclusions about previously exposed vaccinees.

The CDR3 regions of human TCRbeta chains were subjected to immunosequencing. Processing in the source paper ran as follows. TCRs in the repertoires were matched against a reference library of SARS-CoV-2-specific TCRs that had been generated with the MIRA antigen-specificity platform. Breadth meant the fraction of unique TCRs that were SARS-CoV-2-associated, whereas depth meant the fraction of total T cells that were SARS-CoV-2-associated. Using the MIRA data, each spike-specific TCR was assigned both to the spike region to which the TCR was reactive and to a CD4 or CD8 class. Log10-transformed breadth and depth values were compared by one-way ANOVA with Sidak's multiple comparisons tests. TCRdb took over this immuneACCESS table, retaining in-frame rearrangements with V and J assigned. Such tables are incomplete; in checked studies, under half of the missing clones stem from an unresolved V gene, and the remainder is unexplained. The V and J calls and the clone size are those of that table, but D and trimming were determined from the DNA. Recorded for this sample are about 160,000 clones; about 91% of them occurred a single time. The ten largest clonotypes hold approximately 4.8% of the sample.

A remark on this clone: The specificity of this receptor is unknown. One base away there is no much larger clone; base qualities are not given.

The sample's time point label, in plain terms: baseline before first vaccination. Vaccinee samples were obtained from the UK trials COV001 and COV002, which included a single-blind randomized controlled phase 2/3 trial of AZD1222 (ChAdOx1 nCoV-19) in healthy adults. Trial participant PBMC samples were collected at day 0 and day 28 after the second dose for TCRbeta chain sequencing. CDR1 SGHAT and CDR2 FQNNGV are derived from the germline V gene. Compared with germline, V lacks 5 bases and J lacks 9 bases; bases without a gene match: 8. From the cysteine through the phenylalanine, the CDR3 covers 14 amino acids. The DNA shown is the 42-base CDR3, in frame from base 1.

Sequences were derived from peripheral blood, sampled on day 0 of AZD1222 vaccination. This TCR was sampled from an adult in good health. The chain was built from TRBV11-2 and TRBJ2-1; TRBD2 agrees with 9 junctional bases. The nucleotides are TGTGCCAGCAGCATTAGCGGGAGCAAGGGTGAGCAGTTCTTC. It is translated as CASSISGSKGEQFF.